This T cell receptor beta chain was captured in a study of shared clonotypes between healthy human individuals (dated by TCRdb to the early 2020s). The study in broad terms: Two women and a few men aged 18 to 49 years were included in the cohort. For each donor, CD4 naive and CD4 memory were each run on three plates, CD8 naive on two plates, and CD8 memory on one plate. To estimate repertoire size and how much clonotype sharing occurs between individuals, the study deeply sequenced the blood TCR repertoires of five healthy adults. Libraries were prepared and TCR repertoires were sequenced by different laboratories using diverse techniques, in order to increase sequencing depth and limit assay-specific biases. Per donor, leukapheresis produced somewhere between about 0.94 and 10 billion PBMCs.

Healthy HIV-negative adults with no recently reported acute infections or vaccinations were included as donors. All donors were Caucasian adults living in Nashville, Tennessee, USA. CD4+ T cells were enriched by magnetic negative selection; naive cells were then positively selected on CD45RA, and the negative fraction formed the memory subset. Blood was collected by leukapheresis, and PBMCs were isolated by Ficoll-Histopaque density gradient centrifugation and then cryopreserved in liquid nitrogen vapor phase. Analytical flow cytometry was used to check the purity and quantity of each magnetically sorted T cell population. Each sorted fraction had its genomic DNA isolated and then quantified by UV absorbance on a Nanodrop 2000c. This clone was seen just once. Which antigen it targets is not known. No much larger clonotype is one base removed from it; base qualities were not supplied. Other DNA sequences in this sample translate to the same CDR3.

Using the deep immunoSEQ assay, TCR CDR3 regions were amplified from genomic DNA by multiplex PCR. Extracted genomic DNA from each cell subset was spread evenly across all wells of several immunoSEQ 96-well plates, with each plate serving as a replicate. For sorted subsets, 200 to 250 ng genomic DNA, equal to tens of thousands of T cell genomes, was loaded into each replicate PCR. Purified libraries were quantified with a Qubit 3.0 fluorometer, sized on a Bioanalyzer 2100, and re-quantified with the KAPA Library Quantification kit. A separate single-read 150-cycle Illumina NextSeq 550 flow cell was used to sequence each immunoSEQ 96-well plate. In the paper's pipeline: Because the immunoSEQ output held only junctional sequences and lacked quality scores, the filtering could not match the filtering applied to full-length reads. Sequences were annotated with PyIR, a Python wrapper for IgBLAST v1.9, and V/J genes and CDR3 were assigned using IMGT germline references. Reads were removed for weak V/J assignments (E-value above 1e-6), missing CDR3, stop codons, out-of-frame junctions, or ambiguous translated residues. V3J clonotypes were defined as sequences sharing an identical inferred V gene, J gene, and CDR3 amino acid sequence. Percentage overlap between repertoires was computed as shared unique clonotypes divided by the size of the smaller repertoire. RTK rarefaction, the Chao1 estimator, and Recon v2.1 estimates of unobserved clonotypes were used to assess repertoire richness. Generation probabilities were computed with OLGA for all TCRbeta clonotypes obtained by the gDNA method from several donors. Imported from immuneACCESS, the table was reduced by TCRdb to in-frame sequences with V and J called. These copies leave out some clones; in studies compared against another copy, an unresolved V gene accounts for under half, and the cause of the remainder is not known. For V, J and clone size, that table is used; D and trimming come from the DNA. The sample table holds approximately 2.5 million clones, of which around nine tenths were seen once. Around 0.14% of the sample rests with the top ten.

The study at large found these results: Larger estimated clonotype richness was generally found for naive subsets than for memory subsets. Pairwise subsampling indicated that sequencing depth was expected to affect the degree of clonotype sharing among donors. Only blood was sampled, and tissue TCR repertoires likely differ from those in blood. Even with the large sequencing depth, rarefaction of the sorted-subset datasets indicated that sequencing was incomplete. About 5% of naive CD4, 3% to 4% of naive CD8, about 2.4% of memory CD4, and around 0.42% of memory CD8 clonotypes were shared across four donors. Because the study included only a small number of donors, the genetic and exposure-history diversity represented was limited. Clonotypes shared by all four sorted-subset donors showed higher generation probabilities than non-shared clonotypes.

The germline ends are 3 bases apart after V is trimmed by 2 bases and J by 5 bases. The cysteine opens and the phenylalanine closes a CDR3 of 12 amino acids. Just the 36-base CDR3 DNA is kept, in frame starting at base 1. For CDR1 and CDR2, the germline V gene lists MDHEN and SYDVKM. The sequence joins TRBV28 to TRBJ1-4; the D gene remains uncertain. The material sequenced was naive CD4+ T cells sorted from blood. The cell subset or site label here, explained by the study, means: CD45RA+ positively selected. This TCR derives from a man aged 18-30 years in good health. In nucleotide form, the sequence is TGTGCCAGCAGTTTACCCAATGAAAAACTGTTTTTT. It translates to CASSLPNEKLFF.